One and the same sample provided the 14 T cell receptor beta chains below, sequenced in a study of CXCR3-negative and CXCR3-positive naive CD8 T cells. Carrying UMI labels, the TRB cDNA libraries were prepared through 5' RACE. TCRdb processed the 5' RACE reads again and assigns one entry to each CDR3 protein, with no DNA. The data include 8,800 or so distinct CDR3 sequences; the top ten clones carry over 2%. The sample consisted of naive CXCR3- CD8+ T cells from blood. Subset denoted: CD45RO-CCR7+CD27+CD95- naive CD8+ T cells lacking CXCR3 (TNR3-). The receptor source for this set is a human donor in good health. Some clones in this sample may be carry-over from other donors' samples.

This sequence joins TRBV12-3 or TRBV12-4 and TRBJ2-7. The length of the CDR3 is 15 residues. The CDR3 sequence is CASSLVGGRTYEQYF.

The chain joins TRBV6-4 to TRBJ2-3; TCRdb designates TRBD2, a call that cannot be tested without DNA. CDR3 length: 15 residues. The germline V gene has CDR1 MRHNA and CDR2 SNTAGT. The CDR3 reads CASRDGLDPTDTQYF.

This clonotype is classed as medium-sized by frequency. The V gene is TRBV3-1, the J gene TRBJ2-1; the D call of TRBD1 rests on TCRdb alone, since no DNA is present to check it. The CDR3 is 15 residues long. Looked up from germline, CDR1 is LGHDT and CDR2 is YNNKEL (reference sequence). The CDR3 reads CASSYRTGDYNEQFF.

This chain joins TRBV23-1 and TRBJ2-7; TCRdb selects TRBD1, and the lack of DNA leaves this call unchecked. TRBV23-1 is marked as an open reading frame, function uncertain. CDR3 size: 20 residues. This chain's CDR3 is CASSQLHGDRGEHWSYEQYF.

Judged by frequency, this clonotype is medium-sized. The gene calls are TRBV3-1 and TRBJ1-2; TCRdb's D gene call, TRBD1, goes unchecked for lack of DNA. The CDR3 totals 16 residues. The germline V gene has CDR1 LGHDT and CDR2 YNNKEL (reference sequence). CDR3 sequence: CASSQENQGDGYGYTF.

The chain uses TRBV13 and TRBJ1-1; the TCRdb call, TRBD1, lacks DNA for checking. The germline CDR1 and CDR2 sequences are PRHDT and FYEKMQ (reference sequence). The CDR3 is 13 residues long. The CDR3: CASSPIHGGEAFF.

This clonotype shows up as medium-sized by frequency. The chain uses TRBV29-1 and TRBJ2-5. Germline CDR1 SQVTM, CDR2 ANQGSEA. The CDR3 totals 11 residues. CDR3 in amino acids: CSAHFSETQYF.

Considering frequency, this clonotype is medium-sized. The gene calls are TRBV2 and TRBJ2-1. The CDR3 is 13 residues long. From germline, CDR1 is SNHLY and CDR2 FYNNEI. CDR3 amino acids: CASNQAPGNEQFF.

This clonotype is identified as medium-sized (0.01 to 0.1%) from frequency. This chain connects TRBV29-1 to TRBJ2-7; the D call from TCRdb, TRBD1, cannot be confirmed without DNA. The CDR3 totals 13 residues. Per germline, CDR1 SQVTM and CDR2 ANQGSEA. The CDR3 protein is CSALTGGSYEQYF.

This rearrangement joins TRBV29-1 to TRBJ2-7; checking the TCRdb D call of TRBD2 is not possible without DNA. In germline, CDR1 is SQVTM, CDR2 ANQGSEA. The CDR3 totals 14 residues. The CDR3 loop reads CSVETSGSSYEQYF.

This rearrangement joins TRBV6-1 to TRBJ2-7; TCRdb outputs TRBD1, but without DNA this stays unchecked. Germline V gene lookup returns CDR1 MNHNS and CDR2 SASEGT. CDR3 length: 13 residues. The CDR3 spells CASSIRERAEQYF.

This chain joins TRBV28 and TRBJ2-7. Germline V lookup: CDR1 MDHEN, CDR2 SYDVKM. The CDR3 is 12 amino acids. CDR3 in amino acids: CASSVGSYEQYF. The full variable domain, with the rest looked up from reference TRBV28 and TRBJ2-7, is DVKVTQSSRYLVKRTGEKVFLECVQDMDHENMFWYRQDPGLGLRLIYFSYDVKMKEKGDIPEGYSVSREKKERFSLILESASTNQTSMYLCASSVGSYEQYFGPGTRLTVT.

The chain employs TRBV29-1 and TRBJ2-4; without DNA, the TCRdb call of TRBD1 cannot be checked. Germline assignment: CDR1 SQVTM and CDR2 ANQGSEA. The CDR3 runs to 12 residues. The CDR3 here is CSATGNEDIQYF.

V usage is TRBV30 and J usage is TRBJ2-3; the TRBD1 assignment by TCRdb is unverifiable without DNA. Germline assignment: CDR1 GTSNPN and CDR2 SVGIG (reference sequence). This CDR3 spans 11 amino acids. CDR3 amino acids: CALHGGDTQYF.